This T cell receptor (beta chain) appears in the sequencing data of a study of blood T cell repertoires in COVID-19. At the level of the study: Samples came from the United States, Italy and Spain, spanning acute and convalescent COVID-19.

The method was immunoSEQ multiplex PCR; TCRdb's version includes in-frame clones alone and lacks a portion of them. The sample yields more than 300,000 clones, roughly 90% seen once. Germline V lookup: CDR1 SGHTA, CDR2 FQGNSA. The CDR3 length is 13 residues. V dropped 5 bases and J dropped 4 bases, with 11 bases sitting between them. The study recruited people aged about 18 to 89 years across 20 to 30 US areas. Symptom resolution, clearance, or two negative PCRs marked the recovered donors of Cohort 3. The V call is TRBV7-2, the J call TRBJ2-5; no firm D call. Sequencing was carried out using PBMCs or T cells enriched from blood (not recorded which). The source of this sequence is a woman aged 25 to 39 who had recovered from COVID-19. CDR3 coding DNA: TGTGCCAGCAGCCCCCTCTTGAGAGAGACCCAGTACTTC. Translating gives CASSPLLRETQYF.